This TCR beta chain was captured in a study of T cells after yellow fever vaccination. Findings and caveats of the study: Reappearance after the booster was seen for most primary-vaccination clones, at around 95% CD4 and roughly 90% CD8. Abundant clonotypes from the bulk population could contaminate FACS-sorted repertoires. When the response was secondary, it was weaker but reached its peak faster, day 5 versus 15.

For TCR, cDNA came from 5'RACE template switching, which added a universal primer site and UMIs. TCRdb reprocessed the 5' RACE reads with MiXCR, giving one entry per CDR3 protein. This sample has 300,000 to 400,000 distinct CDR3 sequences, with around 10% found just once. This clonotype was seen a few times. The antigen remains undetermined. V lost 2 bases and J lost 4, with 11 bases in between. CDR1 and CDR2 (germline): LNHDA, SQIVND (reference sequence). The CDR3 is made up of 14 amino acids. The receptor's source is a man in his late teens or twenties who received the YFV17D yellow fever vaccine. Specimen: CD4+ T cells sorted from PBMCs, collected 45 days after the yellow fever booster vaccination. This sequence joins TRBV19 and TRBJ1-2; D uncertain. The CDR3 spells CASSIRAAFYGYTF. CDR3 coding DNA: TGTGCCAGTAGTATACGGGCCGCCTTCTATGGCTACACCTTC.